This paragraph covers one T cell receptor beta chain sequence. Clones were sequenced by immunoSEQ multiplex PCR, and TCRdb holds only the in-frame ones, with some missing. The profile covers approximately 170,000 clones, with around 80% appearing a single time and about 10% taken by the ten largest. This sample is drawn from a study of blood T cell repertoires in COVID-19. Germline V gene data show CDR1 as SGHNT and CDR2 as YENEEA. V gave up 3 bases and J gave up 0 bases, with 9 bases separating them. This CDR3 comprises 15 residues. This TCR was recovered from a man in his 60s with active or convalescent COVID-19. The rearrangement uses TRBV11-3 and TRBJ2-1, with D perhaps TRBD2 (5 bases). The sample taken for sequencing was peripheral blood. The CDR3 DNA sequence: TGTGCCAGCAGCTTTGTAACTAGCTCCTACAATGAGCAGTTCTTC. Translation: CASSFVTSSYNEQFF. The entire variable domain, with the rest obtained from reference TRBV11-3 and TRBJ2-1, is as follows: EAGVVQSPRYKIIEKKQPVAFWCNPISGHNTLYWYLQNLGQGPELLIRYENEEAVDDSQLPKDRFSAERLKGVDSTLKIQPAELGDSAVYLCASSFVTSSYNEQFFGPGTRLTVL.